The following is a TCR beta chain sequence with its context. The target antigen is unknown. The data belong to a study of cytomegalovirus exposure and HLA in healthy donors. Notes on the study in general: Rates of TCR association differed by HLA locus in a later analysis, with DRB1 highest and HLA-C lowest. HLA allele associations emerged for around 16,000 TCR beta sequences in a later analysis, at 0.05 false discovery rate. The authors later linked a missense DCLRE1C variant to TCR beta V- and J-gene trimming.

PCR was performed using 60 Vbeta and 13 Jbeta primers. TCRdb's table, derived via immunoSEQ multiplex PCR, lists solely in-frame clones and lacks some. Here the sample spans some 200,000 clones, 70% being singletons. There are 13 residues in the CDR3. In germline, CDR1 is SEHNR, CDR2 FQNEAQ (reference sequence). V gave up 4 bases and J gave up 5 bases, with 12 bases separating them. What was sequenced was PBMCs. V usage is TRBV7-9 and J usage is TRBJ2-7; a weak D match, TRBD1 (5 bases). This receptor was obtained from a man aged 35-49 years in good health and CMV-seropositive. CDR3 coding DNA: TGTGCCAGCAGCTCCCGCGCAGGGAACGAGCAGTACTTC. Its translation is CASSSRAGNEQYF. The full variable domain, its missing parts supplied by reference TRBV7-9 and TRBJ2-7, is DTGVSQNPRHKITKRGQNVTFRCDPISEHNRLYWYRQTLGQGPEFLTYFQNEAQLEKSRLLSDRFSAERPKGSFSTLEIQRTEQGDSAMYLCASSSRAGNEQYFGPGTRLTVT.